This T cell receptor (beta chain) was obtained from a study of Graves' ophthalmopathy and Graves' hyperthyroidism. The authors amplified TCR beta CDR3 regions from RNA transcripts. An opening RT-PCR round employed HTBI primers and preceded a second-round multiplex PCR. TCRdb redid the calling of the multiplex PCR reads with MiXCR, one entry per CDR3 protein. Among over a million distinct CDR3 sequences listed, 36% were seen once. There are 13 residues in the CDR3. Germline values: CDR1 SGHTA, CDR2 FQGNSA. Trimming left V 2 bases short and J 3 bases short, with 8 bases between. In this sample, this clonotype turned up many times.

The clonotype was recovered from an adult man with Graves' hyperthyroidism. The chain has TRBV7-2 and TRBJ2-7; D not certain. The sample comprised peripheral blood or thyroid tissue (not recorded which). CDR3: CASSLLGYYEQYF. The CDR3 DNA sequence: TGTGCCAGCAGCTTATTAGGTTACTACGAGCAGTACTTC.